Below are 9 T cell receptor delta chains sequenced from a single sample in a study of delta chains in infants with herpesvirus infections. TCR cDNA was made from PBMC RNA with gamma- and delta-chain-specific primers. TCRdb re-called the RT-PCR reads via CATT. The sample holds just under 1,500 delta-chain clones, just under 30% seen once. Sample: peripheral blood, taken at time point 1 of longitudinal follow-up. The receptor set was obtained from a human donor who was a Ugandan infant, either HIV-exposed or HIV-unexposed (not recorded which).

On this clone: The same CDR3 can be traced to other DNA sequences in this sample. The V and J genes are TRDV1 and TRDJ1; TRDD3 is a possible D gene (6 bases). The CDR3 consists of 16 residues. Trimming left V 2 bases short and J 13 bases short, with 26 bases between. Germline CDR1 TSWWSYY, CDR2 QGS. The CDR3 nucleotides are TGTGCTCTTGGGGAAATGATACGTCTAGGTCAATCGCTGGGCATCTTT. Translation gives CALGEMIRLGQSLGIF.

The chain links TRDV1 to TRDJ1; D might be TRDD2 (6 bases). The CDR3 spans 16 residues. V was pared by 2 bases and J by 6 bases, with 19 bases between. The germline gives CDR1 TSWWSYY, CDR2 QGS. The CDR3 sequence: CALGELRERLPHKLIF. As DNA, the CDR3 is TGTGCTCTTGGGGAATTAAGGGAGCGCCTTCCCCATAAACTCATCTTT.

The chain combines TRDV1 with TRDJ1; 8 bases line up with TRDD3. V gave up 2 bases and J gave up 0 bases; unmatched junction bases: 17. CDR1 is TSWWSYY, CDR2 QGS, per germline. CDR3 length: 20 amino acids. The CDR3 nucleotides read TGTGCTCTTGGGGAAACATACCACTGGGGGTTTGTACCGTACACCGATAAACTCATCTTT. It is translated as CALGETYHWGFVPYTDKLIF.

The chain joins TRDV3 to TRDJ1, with 7 positions matching TRDD3. Germline loops: CDR1 TVYSNPD, CDR2 GDNSRS (reference sequence). V gave up 5 bases and J gave up 1 base; unmatched junction bases: 13. CDR3 size: 15 residues. Here the CDR3 DNA reads TGTGCCCTTTCGACTGGGGCCTACCCCACCGATAAACTCATCTTT. Protein sequence: CALSTGAYPTDKLIF.

This clone was recorded only once. The chain employs TRDV1 and TRDJ1; 9 bases align to TRDD3. Germline CDR1 reads TSWWSYY; CDR2 reads QGS. The length of the CDR3 is 23 residues. V was clipped by 1 base and J by 0 bases; unmatched bases: 24. For the CDR3, the DNA is TGTGCTCTTGGGGAACCTCTTTACTTCCTGCTACTGGGGGAGACAAAATACACCGATAAACTCATCTTT. It yields the protein CALGEPLYFLLLGETKYTDKLIF.

A single count supports this clone. The chain has TRDV2 and TRDJ1, with TRDD3 matching 12 bases. Losses at the gene ends were 5 bases for V and 2 bases for J; bases not matched to a gene: 14. Germline CDR1 and CDR2: GEAIGNYY and EKD. The CDR3 loop spans 18 amino acids. The CDR3 sequence is CACGGVLGDTHPTDKLIF. CDR3 in DNA: TGTGCCTGTGGAGGGGTACTGGGGGATACTCACCCTACCGATAAACTCATCTTT.

This clone has just a few counts. This sequence joins TRAV29/DV5 and TRDJ1; 11 bases line up with TRDD3. This CDR3 comprises 21 residues. After removal of 0 bases from V and 0 bases from J, the junction contained 19 bases not matched to a gene. Looked up from germline, CDR1 is NSMFDY and CDR2 is ISSIKDK. As DNA, the CDR3 is TGTGCAGCAAGCGCGCTCGGGTGGAGCTGGGGGATACCCCCTTACACCGATAAACTCATCTTT. Its translation is CAASALGWSWGIPPYTDKLIF. The full variable domain, with the rest looked up from reference TRAV29/DV5 and TRDJ1, is DQQVKQNSPSLSVQEGRISILNCDYTNSMFDYFLWYKKYPAEGPTFLISISSIKDKNEDGRFTVFLNKSAKHLSLHIVPSQPGDSAVYFCAASALGWSWGIPPYTDKLIFGKGTRVTVEP.

The rearrangement joins TRDV1 to TRDJ1, with 11 bases lining up with TRDD3. The CDR3 contains 23 residues. After removal of 5 bases from V and 0 bases from J, the junction contained 26 bases not matched to a gene. From germline, CDR1 is TSWWSYY and CDR2 QGS. CDR3 protein: CALGKGAIMYWGIKQIDTDKLIF. Here the CDR3 DNA reads TGTGCTCTTGGGAAGGGGGCCATTATGTACTGGGGGATAAAACAAATAGACACCGATAAACTCATCTTT.

This clone was detected only a few times. V is TRDV1 and J is TRDJ1; 8 bases align to TRDD3. The CDR3 has 21 residues. V shed 0 bases, J shed 3 bases, and the junction held 21 bases outside the gene matches. CDR1 TSWWSYY and CDR2 QGS come from the germline V gene. The CDR3 loop reads CALGELAASYLGGDKADKLIF. CDR3 coding DNA: TGTGCTCTTGGGGAACTAGCCGCCTCCTACTTAGGGGGGGATAAAGCCGATAAACTCATCTTT.